The next 17 T cell receptor beta chains were all read from a single sample in a study of T cells in Graves' hyperthyroidism and ophthalmopathy. Amplified TCR beta CDR3 regions came from RNA transcripts. The HTBI primer set drove a first-round RT-PCR of the TCR CDR3. One entry per CDR3 protein results from TCRdb running MiXCR on the multiplex PCR reads. This sample has more than 550,000 distinct CDR3 sequences, with around 15% found just once. Sequencing input: blood. The origin of the receptors is a middle-aged man with Graves' hyperthyroidism.

In its sample, this clonotype was seen many times. The chain joins TRBV20-1 to TRBJ2-3; possibly TRBD2 for D (6 bases). This CDR3 is built from 15 residues. Germline V gives CDR1 DFQATT, CDR2 SNEGSKA (reference sequence). Trimming took off 6 bases at V and 0 bases at J, with 16 bases between the two ends. The CDR3 bases are TGCAGTGCCCCGTGGCCGGGGGTTAGCACAGATACGCAGTATTTT. It yields the protein CSAPWPGVSTDTQYF.

This clonotype showed up just a few times. The chain employs TRBV6-2 or TRBV6-3 and TRBJ2-1, with a tentative D call TRBD2 (5 bases). This CDR3 is built from 18 residues. Germline V gene sequence: CDR1 MNHEY, CDR2 SVGEGT. The V gene lost 0 bases and the J gene lost 0 bases, with 15 bases spanning the gap. CDR3 bases: TGTGCCAGCAGTTACTCGAGGGTGGTTGTTAGCTCCTACAATGAGCAGTTCTTC. Its protein is CASSYSRVVVSSYNEQFF.

This clonotype was observed a few times. The chain links TRBV6-1 to TRBJ2-1; D call uncertain. Trimming cost V 1 base and J 4 bases, with 11 bases left between them. The V gene's germline CDR1 is MNHNS and CDR2 SASEGT. The CDR3 is 15 residues long. The CDR3: CASSEEVSMYNEQFF. For the CDR3, the DNA is TGTGCCAGCAGTGAAGAGGTTAGCATGTACAATGAGCAGTTCTTC.

This clonotype was detected ten times or more. The J gene is TRBJ2-7, the V gene TRBV29-1; D gene uncertain. The V end was cut by 1 base, the J end by 6 bases, with 10 bases between. CDR3 length equals 12 residues. Germline V CDR1 and CDR2: SQVTM, ANQGSEA. CDR3 in DNA: TGCAGCGTTGAAGCTCTAGGGCCCGAGCAGTACTTC. Amino acid sequence: CSVEALGPEQYF.

The chain couples TRBV5-1 to TRBJ2-3; the match to TRBD2 covers 13 bases. This CDR3 is built from 17 residues. Germline V CDR1 and CDR2: SGHRS, YFSETQ. Trimming at V came to 4 bases and at J to 0 bases, leaving 5 bases not matched to a gene. This CDR3 is CASSQGLAGFSTDTQYF. Written as DNA, the CDR3 is TGCGCCAGCAGCCAGGGACTAGCGGGATTTAGCACAGATACGCAGTATTTT.

This clonotype occurred many times. This sequence joins TRBV18 and TRBJ1-5; TRBD1 agrees at 8 bases. CDR3 size: 13 residues. Germline assignment: CDR1 KGHSH and CDR2 LQKENI. The ends lost 8 bases at V and 3 bases at J; junction bases unmatched: 3. In nucleotides, the CDR3 is TGTGCCAGCCGACAGGGGATCAATCAGCCCCAGCATTTT. Translated: CASRQGINQPQHF.

This clonotype was seen repeatedly, ten times or more. The chain is built from TRBV20-1 and TRBJ2-1, with a tentative D call TRBD2 (6 bases). Germline-derived CDR1 and CDR2 are DFQATT and SNEGSKA (reference sequence). The V gene lost 0 bases and the J gene lost 7 bases, with 16 bases spanning the gap. This CDR3 has 15 amino acids. CDR3 coding DNA: TGCAGTGCTAGAGATTCGGCCGGGAGAGGAAATGAGCAGTTCTTC. Its protein product is CSARDSAGRGNEQFF.

The V call is TRBV14, the J call TRBJ2-1; 14 bases are shared with TRBD2. This CDR3 region has 16 residues. The junction had 7 bases not matched to a gene; V was cut back by 2 bases and J by 10 bases. Germline values: CDR1 SGHDN, CDR2 FVKESK. The CDR3: CASSQSGLAGAVEQFF. CDR3 in DNA: TGTGCCAGCAGCCAATCGGGACTAGCGGGAGCTGTCGAGCAGTTCTTC.

This clonotype appeared many times. V usage is TRBV9 and J usage is TRBJ2-3, with 7 bases that match TRBD2. The CDR3 covers 15 residues. The V gene's germline CDR1 is SGDLS and CDR2 YYNGEE. V lost 3 bases to trimming and J lost 5 bases; unmatched junction nucleotides: 9. CDR3 residues: CASSEGTIGGDTQYF. The DNA for the CDR3 is TGTGCCAGCAGCGAGGGGACTATTGGGGGAGATACGCAGTATTTT. Using reference TRBV9 and TRBJ2-3 for the parts outside the CDR3, the full variable domain is DSGVTQTPKHLITATGQRVTLRCSPRSGDLSVYWYQQSLDQGLQFLIQYYNGEERAKGNILERFSAQQFPDLHSELNLSSLELGDSALYFCASSEGTIGGDTQYFGPGTRLTVL.

There are many counts of this clonotype. The gene calls are TRBV30 and TRBJ2-5; D unresolved. Deletions cut 0 bases from V and 5 bases from J, with 13 bases between. In germline, CDR1 is GTSNPN, CDR2 SVGIG (reference sequence). CDR3 length: 14 residues. The CDR3 is CAWSVIPMLETQYF. In nucleotides, the CDR3 is TGTGCCTGGAGTGTAATCCCCATGCTCGAGACCCAGTACTTC.

The rearrangement joins TRBV9 to TRBJ2-5; 16 bases are shared with TRBD2. Per germline, CDR1 SGDLS and CDR2 YYNGEE. The CDR3 has 19 residues. V trimming: 0 bases; J trimming: 1 base; junction bases outside the gene matches: 6. CDR3: CASSVGWGLAGGTQETQYF. CDR3 bases: TGTGCCAGCAGCGTAGGATGGGGACTAGCGGGAGGGACCCAAGAGACCCAGTACTTC.

The chain is built from TRBV30 and TRBJ2-7; D is unclear. V was trimmed by 2 bases and J by 7 bases, leaving 15 bases between them. There are 13 residues in the CDR3. CDR1 is GTSNPN and CDR2 is SVGIG in the germline V gene (reference sequence). The CDR3 DNA is TGTGCCTGGAGTATAAGCCCCGCTAGGGAGCAGTACTTC. Translated: CAWSISPAREQYF.

The sample holds many counts of this clonotype. V and J are TRBV2 and TRBJ1-1; perhaps TRBD1 as D (6 bases). This CDR3 has 14 amino acids. From germline, CDR1 is SNHLY and CDR2 FYNNEI. Trimming shortened V by 6 bases and J by 7 bases, and 18 bases separated the two germline ends. The CDR3 region is CASRNDRPINEAFF. DNA of the CDR3: TGTGCCAGCAGGAATGACAGGCCCATAAATGAAGCTTTCTTT.

Details on this clonotype: A read error may account for a junction end that differs from germline. The rearrangement joins TRBV24-1 to TRBJ2-5; perhaps TRBD1 as D (6 bases). Germline CDR1 is KGHDR and CDR2 is SFDVKD. The CDR3 is made up of 17 amino acids. The CDR3 loop is CATSDRPPGQTQETRYF. The CDR3 DNA reads TGTGCCACCAGTGACCGCCCGCCGGGACAAACACAAGAGACCCGGTACTTC.

The chain carries TRBV19 and TRBJ1-2, with unresolved D. The CDR3 contains 13 residues. Per the germline V gene, CDR1 is LNHDA and CDR2 is SQIVND (reference sequence). V shed 5 bases and J shed 6 bases, with 13 bases lying between them. The CDR3 DNA reads as TGTGCCAGTAGTTCGACGCTACCGAATGGCTACACCTTC. Its translation is CASSSTLPNGYTF.

This clonotype has more than one count but fewer than ten. This chain uses TRBV15 with TRBJ2-1; TRBD2 is a possible D gene (7 bases). Germline loops: CDR1 LNHNV, CDR2 YYDKDF (reference sequence). The V end lost 10 bases, the J end lost 9 bases, and 16 bases lay between the germline ends. The CDR3 loop spans 12 amino acids. In DNA, the CDR3 is TGTGCCATTCGGGGGGCCGGGGTTGAGCAGTTCTTC. Its protein product is CAIRGAGVEQFF.

As DNA, the CDR3 is TGTGCCAGCAGCCTTATCACAGGGGGCCAGACCCAGTACAATGAGCAGTTCTTC. It is translated as CASSLITGGQTQYNEQFF. The chain uses TRBV28 and TRBJ2-1; 9 bases match TRBD1. The CDR3 is 18 residues long. In germline, CDR1 is MDHEN, CDR2 SYDVKM. J lost 4 bases, V lost 6 bases, and 16 bases had no gene match.